This TCR beta chain was observed in a study of regulatory T cells in long-lasting Graves disease. TCR beta libraries were built with iRepertoire HTBI primers and Arm-PCR of CDR3 regions. From the multiplex PCR reads, TCRdb called clonotypes with MiXCR, one entry per CDR3 protein. The repertoire holds 350,000 to 450,000 distinct CDR3 sequences, with about 15% as singletons. This CDR3 comprises 16 residues. The germline gives CDR1 MDHEN, CDR2 SYDVKM. J lost 1 base, V lost 5 bases, and 5 bases had no gene match. Specified time point: newly diagnosed GD, antithyroid drugs for less than 3 months. PBMC RNA was the source of the TCR library. Study-wide points: Tissue studied was limited to peripheral blood, excluding thyroid tissue. Favored usage of TRBV28, TRBJ1-2 and TRBJ2-5 was recorded in persistent disease.

This clonotype was counted a few times. As yet, its antigen is unknown. The data were also submitted as part of a second study, on T cells in Graves' hyperthyroidism and ophthalmopathy. As reported in that work: The study based diagnoses on clinical symptoms, serum thyroxine and TRAb, thyroid ultrasound and orbital computed tomography. The HTBI primer set was used in a first-round RT-PCR of the TCR CDR3.

This sample comprised peripheral blood mononuclear cells (PBMCs), obtained at new diagnosis, from a patient treated with antithyroid drugs. The origin of this receptor is a woman in her twenties or thirties with Graves disease. The chain uses TRBV28 and TRBJ1-5; TRBD1 matches at 10 bases. CDR3: CASSSRDRGSNQPQHF. CDR3 bases: TGTGCCAGCAGTAGCCGGGACAGGGGAAGCAATCAGCCCCAGCATTTT.